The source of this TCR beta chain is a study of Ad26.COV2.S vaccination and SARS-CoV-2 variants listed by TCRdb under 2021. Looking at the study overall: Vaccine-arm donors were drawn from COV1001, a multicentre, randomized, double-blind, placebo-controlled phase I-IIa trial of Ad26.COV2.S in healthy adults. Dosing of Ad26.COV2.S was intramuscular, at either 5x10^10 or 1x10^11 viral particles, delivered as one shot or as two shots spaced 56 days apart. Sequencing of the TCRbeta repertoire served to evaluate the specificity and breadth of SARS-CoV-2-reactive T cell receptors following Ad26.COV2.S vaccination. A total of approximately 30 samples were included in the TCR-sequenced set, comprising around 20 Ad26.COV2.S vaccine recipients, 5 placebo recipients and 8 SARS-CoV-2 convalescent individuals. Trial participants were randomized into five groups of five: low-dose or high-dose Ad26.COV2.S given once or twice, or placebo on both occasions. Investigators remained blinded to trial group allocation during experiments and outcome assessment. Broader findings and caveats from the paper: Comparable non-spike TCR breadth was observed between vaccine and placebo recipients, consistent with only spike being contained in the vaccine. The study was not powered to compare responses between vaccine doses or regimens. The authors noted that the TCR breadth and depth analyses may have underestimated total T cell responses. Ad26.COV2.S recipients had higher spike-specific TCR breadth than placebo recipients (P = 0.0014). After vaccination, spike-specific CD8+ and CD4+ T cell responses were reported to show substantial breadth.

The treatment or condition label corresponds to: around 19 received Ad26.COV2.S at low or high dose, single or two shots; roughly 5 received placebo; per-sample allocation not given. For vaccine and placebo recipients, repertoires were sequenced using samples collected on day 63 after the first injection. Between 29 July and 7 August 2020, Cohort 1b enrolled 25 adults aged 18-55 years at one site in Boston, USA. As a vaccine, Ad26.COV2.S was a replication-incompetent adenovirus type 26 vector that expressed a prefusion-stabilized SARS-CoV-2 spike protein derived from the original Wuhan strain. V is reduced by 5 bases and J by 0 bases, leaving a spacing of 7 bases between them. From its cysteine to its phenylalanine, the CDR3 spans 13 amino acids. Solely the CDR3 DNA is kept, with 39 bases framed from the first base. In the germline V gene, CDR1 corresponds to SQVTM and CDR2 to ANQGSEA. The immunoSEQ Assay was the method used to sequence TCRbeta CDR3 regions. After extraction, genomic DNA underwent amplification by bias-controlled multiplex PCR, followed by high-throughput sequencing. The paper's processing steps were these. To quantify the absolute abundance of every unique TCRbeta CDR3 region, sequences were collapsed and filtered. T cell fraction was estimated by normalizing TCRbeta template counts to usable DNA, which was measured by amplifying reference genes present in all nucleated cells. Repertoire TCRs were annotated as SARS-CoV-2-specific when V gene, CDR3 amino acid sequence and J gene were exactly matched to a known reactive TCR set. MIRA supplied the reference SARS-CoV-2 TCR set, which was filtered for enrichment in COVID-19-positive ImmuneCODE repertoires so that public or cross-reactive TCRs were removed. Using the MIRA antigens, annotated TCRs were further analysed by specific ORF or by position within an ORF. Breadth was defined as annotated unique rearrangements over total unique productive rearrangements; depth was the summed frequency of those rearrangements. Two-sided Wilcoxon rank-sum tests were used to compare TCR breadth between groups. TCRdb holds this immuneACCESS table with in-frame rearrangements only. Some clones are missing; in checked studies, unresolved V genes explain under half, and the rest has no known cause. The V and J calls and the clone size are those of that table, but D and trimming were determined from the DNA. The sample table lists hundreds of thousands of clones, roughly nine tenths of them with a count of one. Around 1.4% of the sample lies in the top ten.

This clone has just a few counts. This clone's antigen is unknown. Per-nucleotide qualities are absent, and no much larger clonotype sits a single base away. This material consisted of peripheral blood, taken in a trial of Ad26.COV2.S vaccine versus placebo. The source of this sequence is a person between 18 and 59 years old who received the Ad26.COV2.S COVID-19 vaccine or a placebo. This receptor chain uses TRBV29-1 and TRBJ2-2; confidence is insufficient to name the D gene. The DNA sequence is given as TGCAGCGTTCGACGGACGAACACCGGGGAGCTGTTTTTT. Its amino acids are CSVRRTNTGELFF.